One sample yielded the 27 T cell receptor beta chains listed below, sequenced in a study of cytomegalovirus exposure and HLA in healthy donors (dated by TCRdb to the late 2010s). The method was the immunoSEQ multiplex PCR assay. Not all clones reach the TCRdb copy of this immuneACCESS table, which keeps in-frame sequences only. Checked studies attribute under half of the gap to unresolved V genes and leave the rest unexplained. This sample is represented by approximately 160,000 clones; 70% to 90% of them were singletons. The ten most abundant clones make up around 2.3% of the sample. Sequenced input: PBMCs. The source of these receptors is a young woman in good health and CMV-seronegative.

The CDR3 loop is CASSLTSKGEQYF. Written as DNA, the CDR3 is TGTGCCAGCAGCCTGACTAGCAAGGGCGAGCAGTACTTC. The V gene is TRBV7-9, the J gene TRBJ2-7; 7 bases are shared with TRBD2. This CDR3 has 13 residues. V was clipped by 5 bases and J by 6 bases; unmatched bases: 7. CDR1 and CDR2 (germline): SEHNR, FQNEAQ (reference sequence).

The chain couples TRBV10-1 to TRBJ2-3; 7 positions match TRBD2. The CDR3 is made up of 16 amino acids. V shed 2 bases and J 3 bases; nucleotides not matched to a gene: 8. Germline loops: CDR1 WNHNN, CDR2 SYGVQD (reference sequence). CDR3 region: CASSEGSGKVTDTQYF. The DNA for the CDR3 is TGCGCCAGCAGTGAGGGGAGCGGGAAAGTGACAGATACGCAGTATTTT.

This chain uses TRBV5-4 with TRBJ1-2; D gene ambiguous. This CDR3 spans 14 amino acids. Per the germline V gene, CDR1 is SGHNT and CDR2 is YYREEE (reference sequence). The V and J ends lost 0 bases and 2 bases respectively, with 8 bases between them. The CDR3 coding sequence is TGTGCCAGCAGCTTGGCGGGAAACAACTATGGCTACACCTTC. Its translation: CASSLAGNNYGYTF.

The chain employs TRBV4-3 and TRBJ2-7; the match to TRBD2 covers 10 bases. Germline V gene sequence: CDR1 LGHNA, CDR2 YSLEER. Unmatched junction bases numbered 4, after V lost 5 bases and J lost 3 bases. This CDR3 region has 14 residues. The CDR3 here is CASSWGLANYEQYF. As DNA, the CDR3 is TGCGCCAGCAGCTGGGGACTAGCGAACTACGAGCAGTACTTC.

The rearrangement uses TRBV4-3 and TRBJ2-1; TRBD2 is a possible D gene (5 bases). Germline CDR1 is LGHNA and CDR2 is YSLEER. The V and J ends lost 6 bases and 5 bases respectively, with 14 bases between them. The CDR3 has 14 amino acids. CDR3 region: CASRIGYSDNEQFF. DNA of the CDR3: TGCGCCAGCAGGATAGGTTATAGCGACAATGAGCAGTTCTTC.

The chain couples TRBV7-8 to TRBJ1-6; D uncertain. Germline loops: CDR1 SGHVS, CDR2 FQNEAQ. V was pared by 7 bases and J by 9 bases, with 19 bases between. The CDR3 is 15 amino acids. The CDR3 DNA reads as TGTGCCAGCAACACTATCGGGGAAGAGACTTCACCCCTCCACTTT. Amino acid sequence: CASNTIGEETSPLHF.

The V call is TRBV9, the J call TRBJ2-1, with 7 bases lining up with TRBD1. The J segment lost 2 bases and the V segment lost 0 bases, leaving 5 bases of the junction unmatched. Germline values: CDR1 SGDLS, CDR2 YYNGEE. This CDR3 comprises 16 residues. Written as DNA, the CDR3 is TGTGCCAGCAGCGTAGCAGGGGGACAAGCCTACAATGAGCAGTTCTTC. Translating gives CASSVAGGQAYNEQFF.

The chain is built from TRBV10-3 and TRBJ2-1; TRBD2 aligns across 15 bases. Germline CDR1 reads ENHRY; CDR2 reads SYGVKD. This CDR3 is built from 18 residues. V shed 10 bases, J shed 10 bases, and the junction held 20 bases outside the gene matches. The DNA of the CDR3 is TGTGCCACCCTGGGCATACCGTCTGGACTAGCGGGAGGGGGCGAGCAGTTCTTC. It specifies CATLGIPSGLAGGGEQFF.

The gene calls are TRBV15 and TRBJ2-3; TRBD1 aligns across 10 bases. CDR1 and CDR2 from the germline V gene are LNHNV and YYDKDF (reference sequence). The CDR3 is made up of 16 amino acids. The ends lost 3 bases at V and 3 bases at J; junction bases unmatched: 6. The CDR3 coding sequence is TGTGCCACCAGCAGGGGGGACAGGGGTAAGACAGATACGCAGTATTTT. Amino acids: CATSRGDRGKTDTQYF. The variable domain in full, completed from reference TRBV15 and TRBJ2-3, reads DAMVIQNPRYQVTQFGKPVTLSCSQTLNHNVMYWYQQKSSQAPKLLFHYYDKDFNNEADTPDNFQSRRPNTSFCFLDIRSPGLGDTAMYLCATSRGDRGKTDTQYFGPGTRLTVL.

This clone showed up just a few times. This chain connects TRBV7-6 to TRBJ2-7; TRBD2 agrees at 13 bases. The CDR3 spans 15 residues. V gave up 5 bases and J gave up 7 bases; unmatched junction bases: 8. Germline lookup yields CDR1 SGHVS and CDR2 FNYEAQ. The CDR3 is CASSTGTSGMEEQYF. The CDR3 DNA sequence: TGTGCCAGCAGCACTGGGACTAGCGGGATGGAAGAGCAGTACTTC.

The chain employs TRBV5-1 and TRBJ2-7; 11 nucleotides match TRBD1. The V segment lost 4 bases and the J segment 6 bases; nucleotides outside the gene matches: 12. The CDR3 runs 16 residues. Germline V gene data show CDR1 as SGHRS and CDR2 as YFSETQ. DNA of the CDR3: TGCGCCAGCAGCCTATTGGGCCCGGGACAGGGGGGCGAGCAGTACTTC. Its protein product is CASSLLGPGQGGEQYF.

The CDR3 loop is CASSQDYQGNQPQHF. The CDR3 coding sequence is TGCGCCAGCAGCCAAGATTACCAGGGCAATCAGCCCCAGCATTTT. The chain uses TRBV4-3 and TRBJ1-5, with no clear D. CDR3 size: 15 residues. Between the trimmed V and J ends, which lost 0 bases and 2 bases, there was a span of 8 bases. CDR1 is LGHNA and CDR2 is YSLEER in the germline V gene.

The V and J genes are TRBV7-9 and TRBJ1-1, with D uncertain. Per the germline V gene, CDR1 is SEHNR and CDR2 is FQNEAQ (reference sequence). This CDR3 comprises 14 residues. Trimming took 1 base from V and 5 from J, leaving 11 bases between them. Here the CDR3 reads CASSLDLGVTEAFF. CDR3 in DNA: TGTGCCAGCAGCTTAGATCTGGGAGTAACTGAAGCTTTCTTT.

The CDR3 spells CASSAELGQGSETQYF. The CDR3 DNA reads TGTGCCAGCAGCGCCGAGCTGGGACAGGGATCGGAGACCCAGTACTTC. The chain links TRBV9 to TRBJ2-5; 9 positions match TRBD1. CDR1 and CDR2 from the germline V gene are SGDLS and YYNGEE. Losses at the gene ends were 3 bases for V and 5 bases for J; bases not matched to a gene: 11. The CDR3 has 16 residues.

Many counts were recorded for this clone. The chain combines TRBV27 with TRBJ2-3; 7 bases are shared with TRBD2. The CDR3 contains 14 residues. Germline CDR1 reads MNHEY; CDR2 reads SMNVEV (reference sequence). J lost 2 bases, V lost 6 bases, and 5 bases had no gene match. This CDR3 is CASRRDYLTDTQYF. CDR3 bases: TGTGCCAGCAGACGGGACTACCTCACAGATACGCAGTATTTT.

This clone showed up just a few times. CDR3 in amino acids: CASSPRWEANTEAFF. CDR3 DNA: TGTGCCAGCTCACCCAGATGGGAGGCGAACACTGAAGCTTTCTTT. The chain links TRBV18 to TRBJ1-1; unclear D gene. The CDR3 is 15 amino acids. From germline, CDR1 is KGHSH and CDR2 LQKENI. Trimming took 3 bases from V and 1 from J, leaving 12 bases between them.

The chain uses TRBV9 and TRBJ1-1; 8 bases are shared with TRBD1. This CDR3 is 15 amino acids long. The germline CDR1 and CDR2 sequences are SGDLS and YYNGEE. V lost 4 bases and J lost 3; bases outside the gene matches: 8. The CDR3 DNA follows: TGTGCCAGCAGCACCCGGACAGGGAAGGACACTGAAGCTTTCTTT. Translation: CASSTRTGKDTEAFF.

V is TRBV14 and J is TRBJ1-2, with TRBD1 matching 9 bases. The germline V gene encodes CDR1 SGHDN and CDR2 FVKESK. The CDR3 sequence is 15 residues long. The V gene end was trimmed by 1 base and the J gene end by 7 bases; junction bases not matched to a gene: 7. CDR3 region: CASSQVSGQGSGYTF. The DNA for the CDR3 is TGTGCCAGCAGCCAAGTATCGGGACAGGGTAGTGGCTACACCTTC. Full variable domain (outside the CDR3, taken from reference TRBV14 and TRBJ1-2): EAGVTQFPSHSVIEKGQTVTLRCDPISGHDNLYWYRRVMGKEIKFLLHFVKESKQDESGMPNNRFLAERTGGTYSTLKVQPAELEDSGVYFCASSQVSGQGSGYTFGSGTRLTVV.

V usage is TRBV29-1 and J usage is TRBJ1-1; D gene unclear. The CDR3 consists of 13 residues. V was pared by 5 bases and J by 1 base, with 11 bases between. Germline values: CDR1 SQVTM, CDR2 ANQGSEA. For the CDR3, the DNA is TGCAGCGTTAACAGTCCTGAGAACACTGAAGCTTTCTTT. Translated: CSVNSPENTEAFF.

For the CDR3, the DNA is TGTGCCAGTAGTAGGAGCCATTTAAGGACTGAAGCTTTCTTT. Its protein product is CASSRSHLRTEAFF. This chain connects TRBV19 to TRBJ1-1; no firm D call. From germline, CDR1 is LNHDA and CDR2 SQIVND (reference sequence). CDR3 length equals 14 residues. V dropped 4 bases and J dropped 5 bases, with 14 bases sitting between them. Using reference TRBV19 and TRBJ1-1 for the parts outside the CDR3, the full variable domain is DGGITQSPKYLFRKEGQNVTLSCEQNLNHDAMYWYRQDPGQGLRLIYYSQIVNDFQKGDIAEGYSVSREKKESFPLTVTSAQKNPTAFYLCASSRSHLRTEAFFGQGTRLTVV.

The chain couples TRBV4-3 to TRBJ2-1; a weak D match, TRBD2 (6 bases). V dropped 0 bases and J dropped 3 bases, with 21 bases sitting between them. This CDR3 is 19 amino acids long. Per the germline V gene, CDR1 is LGHNA and CDR2 is YSLEER. The CDR3 DNA reads as TGCGCCAGCAGCCAAGATCCTAGCCGGGGGTATTCGTTCTACAATGAGCAGTTCTTC. Residues: CASSQDPSRGYSFYNEQFF.

This clone appeared a single time. The chain employs TRBV28 and TRBJ1-1, with D tentatively TRBD1 (6 bases). CDR1 MDHEN and CDR2 SYDVKM come from the germline V gene. The V gene lost 2 bases and the J gene lost 5 bases, with 6 bases spanning the gap. The CDR3 consists of 12 residues. The CDR3: CASSLDRTEAFF. In DNA, the CDR3 is TGTGCCAGCAGTTTAGACAGGACTGAAGCTTTCTTT. The full variable domain, completed using reference TRBV28 and TRBJ1-1, is DVKVTQSSRYLVKRTGEKVFLECVQDMDHENMFWYRQDPGLGLRLIYFSYDVKMKEKGDIPEGYSVSREKKERFSLILESASTNQTSMYLCASSLDRTEAFFGQGTRLTVV.

The chain links TRBV9 to TRBJ1-2; a possible D gene is TRBD1 (5 bases). The CDR3 runs 15 residues. The V end was cut by 4 bases, the J end by 4 bases, with 17 bases between. Germline CDR1 reads SGDLS; CDR2 reads YYNGEE. CDR3 protein: CASSPGAGRPYGYTF. The DNA of the CDR3 is TGTGCCAGCAGCCCTGGGGCAGGCCGCCCCTATGGCTACACCTTC.

The chain has TRBV7-6 and TRBJ2-6; possibly TRBD1 for D (6 bases). CDR3 length equals 17 residues. The V gene's germline CDR1 is SGHVS and CDR2 FNYEAQ. Trimming pared 5 bases from V and 1 base from J, leaving 15 bases between. The CDR3 here is CASSLRGGQSGANVLTF. The CDR3, as DNA: TGTGCCAGCAGCCTCAGGGGTGGGCAGTCTGGGGCCAACGTCCTGACTTTC. The full variable domain, rest sourced from reference TRBV7-6 and TRBJ2-6, is GAGVSQSPRYKVTKRGQDVALRCDPISGHVSLYWYRQALGQGPEFLTYFNYEAQQDKSGLPNDRFSAERPEGSISTLTIQRTEQRDSAMYRCASSLRGGQSGANVLTFGAGSRLTVL.

This clone was found once. This rearrangement joins TRBV19 to TRBJ1-1; 10 nucleotides line up with TRBD1. This CDR3 is built from 13 residues. Germline CDR1 is LNHDA and CDR2 is SQIVND (reference sequence). With V trimmed by 10 bases and J by 5 bases, 7 bases remained unmatched. This CDR3 reads CATADRGGTEAFF. The CDR3 DNA reads TGTGCCACCGCGGACAGGGGGGGGACTGAAGCTTTCTTT.

This clone was observed a handful of times. The gene calls are TRBV2 and TRBJ2-2; the match to TRBD1 covers 7 bases. Germline CDR1 is SNHLY and CDR2 is FYNNEI. Trimming at V came to 7 bases and at J to 3 bases, leaving 5 bases not matched to a gene. The CDR3 sequence is 14 residues long. CDR3 sequence reads: CASTIQGYTGELFF. Written as DNA, the CDR3 is TGTGCCAGCACCATACAGGGGTACACCGGGGAGCTGTTTTTT.

V is TRBV27 and J is TRBJ1-1, with D maybe TRBD1 (5 bases). Germline CDR1 MNHEY, CDR2 SMNVEV (reference sequence). This CDR3 comprises 14 residues. V lost 5 bases and J 3 bases, leaving 13 bases between the germline ends. For the CDR3, the DNA is TGTGCCAGCAGTCGACGGGGGGGGGACACTGAAGCTTTCTTT. It translates to CASSRRGGDTEAFF.